Shown below are 22 T cell receptor beta chains from a single sample sequenced in a study of blood T cells in healthy people across ages. Sample-barcoded 5' priming and a J-beta primer mix drove a second PCR of about 6 to 12 cycles. From the 5' RACE reads, TCRdb called clonotypes with MiXCR, one entry per CDR3 protein. This sample has 800,000 to 1,300,000 distinct CDR3 sequences, with roughly 24% found just once. Separately, the same data were catalogued under a study of T cells of mothers and their children.

Source material: blood. These receptors all come from a girl aged 2 to 9 in good health.

The CDR3 protein is CSATSGGKETQYF. The CDR3, as DNA: TGCAGTGCCACCTCAGGCGGCAAAGAGACCCAGTACTTC. This sequence joins TRBV20-1 and TRBJ2-5, with no clear D. Germline V gives CDR1 DFQATT, CDR2 SNEGSKA (reference sequence). CDR3 length: 13 residues. V shed 6 bases and J shed 3 bases, with 14 bases lying between them.

This clonotype was counted only a few times. The chain joins TRBV4-2 to TRBJ2-7; 7 nucleotides agree with TRBD1. The CDR3 totals 14 residues. CDR1 and CDR2 from the germline V gene are LGHNA and YNFKEQ. V lost 3 bases, J lost 7 bases, and 9 bases stayed unmatched. The CDR3, as DNA: TGTGCCAGCAGCCAGAGAACAGGGGTGGGGGAGCAGTACTTC. Its translation is CASSQRTGVGEQYF.

V gene TRBV29-1 combines with J gene TRBJ2-1, with D unclear. Matching the DNA end better, TRBJ2-5 makes the J call doubtful. This CDR3 has 16 amino acids. Germline values: CDR1 SQVTM, CDR2 ANQGSEA. CDR3 bases: TGCAGCGTTGAAGGGGGAAGGTCCTCCCTTCGGGAGACCCAGTACTTC. It specifies CSVEGGRSSLRETQYF.

The chain joins TRBV4-1 to TRBJ1-2, with D unclear. Germline V gene data show CDR1 as MGHRA and CDR2 as YSYEKL. The V end was cut by 3 bases, the J end by 6 bases, with 17 bases between. The CDR3 totals 15 residues. CDR3: CASSHAQDYTNGYTF. The DNA of the CDR3 is TGCGCCAGCAGCCATGCCCAGGACTACACCAATGGCTACACCTTC.

This clonotype was detected only a few times. The chain uses TRBV20-1 and TRBJ1-3, with a weak D call TRBD1 (6 bases). The germline V and J ends were trimmed by 2 bases and 4 bases, with 15 bases remaining between them. The V gene's germline CDR1 is DFQATT and CDR2 SNEGSKA (reference sequence). The CDR3 covers 15 residues. CDR3 sequence reads: CSARSIQGSGNTIYF. The CDR3 nucleotides are TGCAGTGCTAGATCCATACAGGGCAGCGGAAACACCATATATTTT.

The chain combines TRBV4-1 with TRBJ1-2; weak D call: TRBD1 (5 bases). V was shortened by 2 bases and J by 8 bases, with 24 bases between the two germline ends. The CDR3 is 17 residues long. CDR1 and CDR2 from the germline V gene are MGHRA and YSYEKL. The CDR3 sequence is CASSQLQITGGYRGYTF. Written as DNA, the CDR3 is TGCGCCAGCAGCCAACTACAGATTACAGGAGGCTATCGGGGCTACACCTTC.

V gene TRBV7-2 combines with J gene TRBJ1-1, with D maybe TRBD1 (6 bases). Trimming stripped 3 bases from V and 1 base from J, with 12 bases between. The CDR3 spans 15 residues. The germline V gene has CDR1 SGHTA and CDR2 FQGNSA. The CDR3: CASSFQRRGNTEAFF. The CDR3 coding sequence is TGTGCCAGCAGCTTTCAGCGCAGGGGGAACACTGAAGCTTTCTTT.

This rearrangement joins TRBV28 to TRBJ1-5; D is uncertain. Trimming removed 4 bases at V and 0 bases at J, with 7 bases between. This CDR3 spans 14 amino acids. Germline V gene lookup returns CDR1 MDHEN and CDR2 SYDVKM. The DNA of the CDR3 is TGTGCCAGCAGTTCCCTATATAGCAATCAGCCCCAGCATTTT. Residues: CASSSLYSNQPQHF.

The chain carries TRBV11-2 and TRBJ2-3; no clear D. This CDR3 contains 14 residues. Trimming left V 3 bases short and J 8 bases short, with 15 bases between. Germline CDR1 is SGHAT and CDR2 is FQNNGV. The CDR3 sequence: CASSFPNVAGTQYF. In DNA, the CDR3 is TGTGCCAGCAGCTTTCCTAACGTGGCTGGTACGCAGTATTTT.

The J gene is TRBJ1-6, the V gene TRBV20-1, with D perhaps TRBD1 (6 bases). V gave up 3 bases and J gave up 7 bases, with 16 bases separating them. CDR3 length: 15 amino acids. Per the germline V gene, CDR1 is DFQATT and CDR2 is SNEGSKA (reference sequence). Here the CDR3 reads CSARGLGQRNSPLHF. The CDR3 DNA reads TGCAGTGCTAGGGGACTCGGACAGAGAAATTCACCCCTCCACTTT.

This clonotype has more than one count but fewer than ten. CDR3 sequence reads: CSVGELLSYNEQFF. CDR3 sequence (DNA): TGCAGCGTTGGTGAGCTTCTCTCCTACAATGAGCAGTTCTTC. The chain uses TRBV29-1 and TRBJ2-1, with D unresolved. The CDR3 is made up of 14 amino acids. Looked up from germline, CDR1 is SQVTM and CDR2 is ANQGSEA. V was trimmed by 4 bases and J by 0 bases, leaving 10 bases between them.

The V gene is TRBV12-3 or TRBV12-4, the J gene TRBJ1-1, with D maybe TRBD1 (5 bases). The CDR3 covers 14 residues. Trimming left V 7 bases short and J 6 bases short, with 18 bases between. CDR3 protein: CASTQGSPHSEAFF. CDR3 sequence (DNA): TGTGCCAGCACCCAGGGTAGCCCTCACTCTGAAGCTTTCTTT.

The rearrangement uses TRBV7-6 and TRBJ2-7; D possibly corresponds to TRBD2 (7 bases). Germline V gene sequence: CDR1 SGHVS, CDR2 FNYEAQ. Trimming cost V 8 bases and J 4 bases, with 21 bases left between them. The CDR3 runs 15 residues. CDR3 protein: CASQRIGGGAYEQYF. The CDR3 DNA reads as TGTGCCAGCCAGCGTATAGGGGGGGGCGCTTACGAGCAGTACTTC.

The chain employs TRBV28 and TRBJ2-1; 7 bases line up with TRBD2. J gave up 3 bases and V 8 bases, and 10 bases lay outside the gene matches. The CDR3 length is 15 residues. Germline V gene lookup returns CDR1 MDHEN and CDR2 SYDVKM. CDR3 in DNA: TGTGCCAGCTCCGGGGGGAGGGAGTACTACAATGAGCAGTTCTTC. The encoded protein is CASSGGREYYNEQFF.

The gene calls are TRBV20-1 and TRBJ1-4; TRBD1 matches at 8 bases. The V gene's germline CDR1 is DFQATT and CDR2 SNEGSKA (reference sequence). The CDR3 contains 13 residues. Germline trimming cut 4 bases from V and 8 bases from J; bases unmatched to any gene: 6. CDR3 sequence reads: CSATGGSGEKLFF. CDR3 sequence (DNA): TGCAGTGCTACAGGGGGCTCAGGAGAAAAACTGTTTTTT.

The rearrangement uses TRBV7-9 and TRBJ2-1; D is possibly TRBD1 (5 bases). This CDR3 has 15 amino acids. The germline V gene has CDR1 SEHNR and CDR2 FQNEAQ (reference sequence). Trimming pared 4 bases from V and 6 bases from J, leaving 16 bases between. Written as DNA, the CDR3 is TGTGCCAGCAGCTCGAACCCAGGGCTGGGCAATGAGCAGTTCTTC. It translates to CASSSNPGLGNEQFF.

This chain uses TRBV6-6 with TRBJ1-2, with a tentative D call TRBD1 (6 bases). There are 16 residues in the CDR3. Trimming took off 4 bases at V and 1 base at J, with 16 bases between the two ends. CDR1 and CDR2 (germline): MNHNY, SVGAGI (reference sequence). CDR3: CASSSTGTNLNYGYTF. Here the CDR3 DNA reads TGTGCCAGCAGTTCTACCGGGACAAATCTTAACTATGGCTACACCTTC.

The chain has TRBV11-2 and TRBJ2-7; 7 bases are a match to TRBD2. This CDR3 contains 15 residues. CDR1 SGHAT and CDR2 FQNNGV come from the germline V gene. V dropped 2 bases and J dropped 4; count of bases not matched to a gene: 8. CDR3 protein: CASSLSAGEGYEQYF. DNA of the CDR3: TGTGCCAGCAGCTTATCCGCCGGGGAGGGATACGAGCAGTACTTC.

This clonotype was recorded a few times. A read error is possible here, since a much larger clone lies one base away. The chain joins TRBV7-2 to TRBJ2-5; D unresolved. CDR1 SGHTA and CDR2 FQGNSA come from the germline V gene. The CDR3 has 11 residues. V was cut by 5 bases and J by 3 bases, with 4 bases left in between. The CDR3 reads CASSNKETQYF. The CDR3 DNA sequence: TGTGCCAGCAGCAACAAAGAGACCCAGTACTTC. Using reference TRBV7-2 and TRBJ2-5 for the parts outside the CDR3, the full variable domain is GAGVSQSPSNKVTEKGKDVELRCDPISGHTALYWYRQSLGQGLEFLIYFQGNSAPDKSGLPSDRFSAERTGGSVSTLTIQRTQQEDSAVYLCASSNKETQYFGPGTRLLVL.

The rearrangement uses TRBV10-3 and TRBJ1-3; D is unresolved. V lost 4 bases, J lost 14 bases, and 18 bases lay in between. The CDR3 spans 13 residues. The germline V gene encodes CDR1 ENHRY and CDR2 SYGVKD. CDR3 protein: CAISVEHTGPLYF. The CDR3 DNA follows: TGTGCCATCAGTGTGGAACACACCGGGCCCCTATATTTT.

This chain joins TRBV12-3 or TRBV12-4 and TRBJ1-2; D gene ambiguous. Trimming stripped 6 bases from V and 7 bases from J, with 24 bases between. CDR3 length equals 16 residues. CDR3 bases: TGTGCCAGCAGCTTGATTCGGGGTCCTTCAGTAGGTGGCTACACCTTC. Its protein product is CASSLIRGPSVGGYTF.

The chain employs TRBV11-1 and TRBJ1-4; the D gene is possibly TRBD1 (5 bases). The CDR3 is 11 residues long. Germline loops: CDR1 SGHAT, CDR2 FQDESV (reference sequence). The germline V and J ends were trimmed by 4 bases and 10 bases, with 7 bases remaining between them. For the CDR3, the DNA is TGTGCCAGCAGCTACGGGGGAAAACTGTTTTTT. It specifies CASSYGGKLFF.